This entry lists 14 T cell receptor beta chains sequenced from one sample in a study of cytomegalovirus exposure and HLA in healthy donors. PCR involved 60 Vbeta and 13 Jbeta primers. Generated by immunoSEQ multiplex PCR, the TCRdb table keeps only in-frame clones and is missing some. The sample consists of about 160,000 clones, 77% of them appearing once. Sequencing used PBMCs. Receptors were obtained from a woman younger than 45 in good health and CMV-seronegative.

The rearrangement joins TRBV28 to TRBJ1-2; no clear D gene. Germline V gene lookup returns CDR1 MDHEN and CDR2 SYDVKM. CDR3 size: 14 residues. With 2 bases removed from V and 9 bases from J, the gap between germline ends came to 16 bases. The CDR3 nucleotides are TGTGCCAGCAGTTTAGCGGGCCTGTCCTTCAGCTACACCTTC. As protein: CASSLAGLSFSYTF.

This clone showed up just once. The chain combines TRBV19 with TRBJ1-1; 10 nucleotides line up with TRBD1. V lost 6 bases, J lost 4 bases, and 14 bases stayed unmatched. The germline V gene has CDR1 LNHDA and CDR2 SQIVND (reference sequence). This CDR3 is built from 17 residues. The chain's CDR3 is CASSPSWDRGVGTEAFF. The CDR3 nucleotides read TGTGCCAGTAGCCCATCGTGGGACAGGGGAGTAGGCACTGAAGCTTTCTTT.

The table lists this clone with a few counts. The genes are TRBV5-6 and TRBJ1-1, with no clear D. V was pared by 1 base and J by 8 bases, with 12 bases between. CDR1 and CDR2 (germline): SGHDT, YYEEEE. The CDR3 covers 13 residues. CDR3 bases: TGTGCCAGCAGCTTGTATTCGGCCAGGGAAGCTTTCTTT. Translated, it gives CASSLYSAREAFF.

V and J are TRBV4-2 and TRBJ2-2, with D possibly matching TRBD2 (6 bases). There are 15 residues in the CDR3. The V end was cut by 0 bases, the J end by 2 bases, with 7 bases between. CDR1 and CDR2 (germline): LGHNA, YNFKEQ. CDR3 coding DNA: TGTGCCAGCAGCCAAGATGGGACTAACACCGGGGAGCTGTTTTTT. Amino acid sequence: CASSQDGTNTGELFF.

The V gene is TRBV7-2, the J gene TRBJ2-1, with 7 bases matching TRBD1. The J segment lost 3 bases and the V segment lost 5 bases, leaving 7 bases of the junction unmatched. The CDR3 has 15 residues. Germline CDR1 is SGHTA and CDR2 is FQGNSA. CDR3 region: CASSTGETVYNEQFF. The DNA of the CDR3 is TGTGCCAGCAGCACAGGGGAGACGGTCTACAATGAGCAGTTCTTC.

The V gene is TRBV5-1, the J gene TRBJ1-4; D is ambiguous. This CDR3 region has 15 residues. The V end lost 0 bases, the J end lost 0 bases, and 6 bases lay between the germline ends. The germline V gene encodes CDR1 SGHRS and CDR2 YFSETQ. CDR3 sequence: CASSLGAATNEKLFF. The CDR3 coding sequence is TGCGCCAGCAGCTTGGGGGCAGCAACTAATGAAAAACTGTTTTTT.

The chain recombines TRBV27 with TRBJ1-5; 7 bases line up with TRBD1. V lost 5 bases and J lost 5; bases outside the gene matches: 6. CDR3 size: 14 residues. The germline V gene has CDR1 MNHEY and CDR2 SMNVEV (reference sequence). The CDR3 protein is CASSAADRHQPQHF. CDR3 coding DNA: TGTGCCAGCAGTGCGGCGGACAGGCATCAGCCCCAGCATTTT.

The rearrangement joins TRBV18 to TRBJ1-6; the match to TRBD1 covers 11 bases. In germline, CDR1 is KGHSH, CDR2 LQKENI. This CDR3 comprises 15 residues. Trimming cost V 3 bases and J 9 bases; bases outside gene matches: 4. In nucleotides, the CDR3 is TGTGCCAGCTCACCTATGGGACAGGGGGGTTCACCCCTCCACTTT. Protein product: CASSPMGQGGSPLHF. The complete variable domain, with remaining parts taken from reference TRBV18 and TRBJ1-6, reads NAGVMQNPRHLVRRRGQEARLRCSPMKGHSHVYWYRQLPEEGLKFMVYLQKENIIDESGMPKERFSAEFPKEGPSILRIQQVVRGDSAAYFCASSPMGQGGSPLHFGNGTRLTVT.

This rearrangement joins TRBV27 to TRBJ2-7, with D possibly TRBD2 on 5 matching bases. The V and J ends lost 6 bases and 0 bases respectively, with 12 bases between them. The CDR3 totals 14 residues. Germline CDR1 and CDR2: MNHEY and SMNVEV (reference sequence). The CDR3 DNA follows: TGTGCCAGCAGCGTACCGGGGAACTCCTACGAGCAGTACTTC. As protein: CASSVPGNSYEQYF.

The chain uses TRBV5-1 and TRBJ1-4; D gene ambiguous. CDR3 size: 13 residues. The V end lost 2 bases, the J end lost 11 bases, and 13 bases lay between the germline ends. From germline, CDR1 is SGHRS and CDR2 YFSETQ. The CDR3 here is CASSFGEGRKLFF. The CDR3 DNA reads TGCGCCAGCAGCTTCGGGGAAGGGAGGAAACTGTTTTTT.

This sequence joins TRBV5-1 and TRBJ2-1; 8 bases agree with TRBD2. The CDR3 contains 17 residues. After removal of 7 bases from V and 0 bases from J, the junction contained 12 bases not matched to a gene. Germline V CDR1 and CDR2: SGHRS, YFSETQ. The CDR3 region has the DNA TGCGCCAGCTTTCCTCTGACTAGCGCGAACTCCTACAATGAGCAGTTCTTC. Its protein is CASFPLTSANSYNEQFF.

J is TRBJ1-1 and V is TRBV27; D is unresolved. V shed 5 bases and J shed 5 bases, with 15 bases lying between them. The germline gives CDR1 MNHEY, CDR2 SMNVEV (reference sequence). The CDR3 covers 14 residues. This CDR3 is CASSRAVSGTEAFF. CDR3 nucleotides: TGTGCCAGCAGTAGAGCTGTATCGGGGACTGAAGCTTTCTTT.

This chain connects TRBV18 to TRBJ2-3; D is unclear. Germline values: CDR1 KGHSH, CDR2 LQKENI. V dropped 0 bases and J dropped 4 bases, with 8 bases sitting between them. The CDR3 length is 14 residues. CDR3 amino acids: CASSPPYNSDTQYF. CDR3 bases: TGTGCCAGCTCACCACCCTATAATTCAGATACGCAGTATTTT.

This chain links TRBV2 with TRBJ1-5; possibly TRBD1 for D (5 bases). The CDR3 is 13 residues long. From germline, CDR1 is SNHLY and CDR2 FYNNEI. The V end lost 6 bases, the J end lost 7 bases, and 13 bases lay between the germline ends. The CDR3 sequence: CASRAGSGQPQHF. In nucleotides, the CDR3 is TGTGCCAGCAGGGCAGGGTCAGGACAGCCCCAGCATTTT. Combining the CDR3 with reference TRBV2 and TRBJ1-5 gives the whole variable domain EPEVTQTPSHQVTQMGQEVILRCVPISNHLYFYWYRQILGQKVEFLVSFYNNEISEKSEIFDDQFSVERPDGSNFTLKIRSTKLEDSAMYFCASRAGSGQPQHFGDGTRLSIL.